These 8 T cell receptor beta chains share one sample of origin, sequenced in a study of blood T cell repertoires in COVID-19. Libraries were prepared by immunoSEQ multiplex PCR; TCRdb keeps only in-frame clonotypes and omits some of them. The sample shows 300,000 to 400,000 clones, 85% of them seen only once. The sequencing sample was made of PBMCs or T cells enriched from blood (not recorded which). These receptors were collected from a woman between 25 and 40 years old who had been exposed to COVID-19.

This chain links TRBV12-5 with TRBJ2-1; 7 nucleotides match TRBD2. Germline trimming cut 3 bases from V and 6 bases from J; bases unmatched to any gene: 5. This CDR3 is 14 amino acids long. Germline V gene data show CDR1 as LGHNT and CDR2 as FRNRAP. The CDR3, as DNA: TGTGCTAGTGGTTTCGGGGGGTCTGGCAATGAGCAGTTCTTC. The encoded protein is CASGFGGSGNEQFF.

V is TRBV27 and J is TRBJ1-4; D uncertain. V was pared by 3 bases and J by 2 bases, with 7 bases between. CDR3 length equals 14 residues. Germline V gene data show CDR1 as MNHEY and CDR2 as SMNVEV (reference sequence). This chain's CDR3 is CASSFENTNEKLFF. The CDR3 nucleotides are TGTGCCAGCAGTTTCGAGAACACTAATGAAAAACTGTTTTTT.

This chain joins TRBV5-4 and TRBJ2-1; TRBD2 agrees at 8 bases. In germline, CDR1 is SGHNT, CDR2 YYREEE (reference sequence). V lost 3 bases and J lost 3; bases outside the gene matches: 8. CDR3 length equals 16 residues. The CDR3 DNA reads TGTGCCAGCAGCTGGGGAGCGGGAGTTAGCTACAATGAGCAGTTCTTC. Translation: CASSWGAGVSYNEQFF.

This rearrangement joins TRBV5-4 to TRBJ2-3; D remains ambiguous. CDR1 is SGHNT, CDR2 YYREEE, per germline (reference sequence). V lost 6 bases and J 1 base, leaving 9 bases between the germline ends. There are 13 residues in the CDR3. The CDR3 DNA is TGTGCCAGCAACCTATTAGGCACAGATACGCAGTATTTT. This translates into CASNLLGTDTQYF.

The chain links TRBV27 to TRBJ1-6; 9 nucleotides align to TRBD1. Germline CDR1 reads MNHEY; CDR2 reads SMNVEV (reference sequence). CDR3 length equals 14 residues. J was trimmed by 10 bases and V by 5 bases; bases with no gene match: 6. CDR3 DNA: TGTGCCAGCAGTGCGACAGGGGGTGGATCACCCCTCCACTTT. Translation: CASSATGGGSPLHF.

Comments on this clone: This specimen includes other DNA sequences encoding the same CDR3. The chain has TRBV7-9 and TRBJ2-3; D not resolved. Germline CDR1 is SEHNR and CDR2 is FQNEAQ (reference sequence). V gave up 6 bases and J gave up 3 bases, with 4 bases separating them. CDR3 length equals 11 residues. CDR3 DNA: TGTGCCAGCAGTCTAACAGATACGCAGTATTTT. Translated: CASSLTDTQYF. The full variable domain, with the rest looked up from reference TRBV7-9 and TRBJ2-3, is DTGVSQNPRHKITKRGQNVTFRCDPISEHNRLYWYRQTLGQGPEFLTYFQNEAQLEKSRLLSDRFSAERPKGSFSTLEIQRTEQGDSAMYLCASSLTDTQYFGPGTRLTVL.

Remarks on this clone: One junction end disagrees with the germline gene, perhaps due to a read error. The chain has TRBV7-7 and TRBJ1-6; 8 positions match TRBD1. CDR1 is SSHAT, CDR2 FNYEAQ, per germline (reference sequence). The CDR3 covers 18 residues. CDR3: CASRKSDRVQSYNSPLHF. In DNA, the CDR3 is TGTGCTAGCAGGAAATCGGACAGGGTACAGAGCTATAATTCACCCCTCCACTTT.

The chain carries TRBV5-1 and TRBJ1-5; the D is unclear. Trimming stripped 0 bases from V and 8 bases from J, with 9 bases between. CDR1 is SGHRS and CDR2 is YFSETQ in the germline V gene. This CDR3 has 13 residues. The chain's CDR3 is CASSLGIGEPQHF. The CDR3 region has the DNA TGCGCCAGCAGCTTGGGTATCGGTGAGCCCCAGCATTTT.